These 4 T cell receptor beta chains originate from one sample sequenced in a study of human CD8 memory T cell subsets. The TCR beta sequencing libraries came from UMI-labeled 5' RACE. TCRdb re-called the 5' RACE reads and gives one entry per CDR3 protein, without DNA. The sample has approximately 12,000 distinct CDR3 sequences. Sample: CD8+ T cells from PBMCs. The receptors were sampled from a human donor in good health.

The chain uses TRBV21-1 and TRBJ1-2; the TCRdb call, TRBD1, lacks DNA for checking. TRBV21-1 is flagged as a pseudogene. The CDR3 covers 19 residues. The CDR3 protein is CASTGRTDRGHSANYGYTF.

The chain uses TRBV4-3 and TRBJ1-2; TCRdb's D gene call, TRBD1, goes unchecked for lack of DNA. Per the germline V gene, CDR1 is LGHNA and CDR2 is YSLEER. This CDR3 is 16 amino acids long. The CDR3 loop is CASSQSFTGGFHGNTF.

This CDR3 reads CASSLVRSESYEQYF. The rearrangement joins TRBV5-6 to TRBJ2-7. The CDR3 is 15 amino acids. In germline, CDR1 is SGHDT, CDR2 YYEEEE.

The chain recombines TRBV29-1 with TRBJ2-1; TCRdb returns TRBD2, unconfirmable since there is no DNA. Germline-derived CDR1 and CDR2 are SQVTM and ANQGSEA. The CDR3 totals 16 residues. CDR3: CSVEDYEGRSYGEQFF.